The sample holds a few counts of the clone carrying this TCR beta chain. This entry comes from a study of T-cell reconstitution after alpha-beta-depleted transplantation in children. Unique molecular identifiers were used in preparing the TCRbeta library. TCRdb re-derived calls from the PCR reads in MiXCR, one entry per CDR3 protein. In the table there are roughly 500,000 distinct CDR3 sequences, 15% to 20% of which are singletons. The TCR comes from a human donor who donated a stem cell graft to a child with acute lymphoblastic leukemia. The material sequenced was PBMCs from the stem cell graft donor, taken from the stem cell graft.

The CDR3 bases are TGCGCCAGCAGGAGTTCGGGAGGCCTGGAGACCCAGTACTTC. This codes for CASRSSGGLETQYF. This chain uses TRBV5-1 with TRBJ2-5, with 7 bases aligning to TRBD2. The CDR3 is made up of 14 amino acids. Germline V gene sequence: CDR1 SGHRS, CDR2 YFSETQ. The junction had 9 bases not matched to a gene; V was cut back by 5 bases and J by 5 bases. The full variable domain, with the rest looked up from reference TRBV5-1 and TRBJ2-5, is KAGVTQTPRYLIKTRGQQVTLSCSPISGHRSVSWYQQTPGQGLQFLFEYFSETQRNKGNFPGRFSGRQFSNSRSEMNVSTLELGDSALYLCASRSSGGLETQYFGPGTRLLVL.